These 21 T cell receptor beta chains share one sample of origin, sequenced in a study of T cell responses to AZD1222 COVID-19 vaccine. Measured with immunoSEQ multiplex PCR; TCRdb has only the in-frame clones, and not every one. Of roughly 120,000 clones listed, roughly 85% are singletons. The sample was peripheral blood, taken on day 0 of AZD1222 vaccination. Every receptor here comes from an adult in good health.

This clone was recorded once. This sequence joins TRBV9 and TRBJ1-1, with TRBD1 as a possible D gene (6 bases). V was pared by 4 bases and J by 0 bases, with 13 bases between. This CDR3 has 15 residues. Germline V lookup: CDR1 SGDLS, CDR2 YYNGEE. The DNA of the CDR3 is TGTGCCAGCAGCTCAGAGGGGGTCATGAACACTGAAGCTTTCTTT. This gives the protein CASSSEGVMNTEAFF.

A remark on this clone: At the DNA level, this CDR3 is encoded by other sequences in the same sample as well. V and J are TRBV19 and TRBJ2-3; a weak D match, TRBD1 (5 bases). V lost 8 bases, J lost 3 bases, and 9 bases lay in between. Per the germline V gene, CDR1 is LNHDA and CDR2 is SQIVND (reference sequence). CDR3 length equals 12 residues. The CDR3 here is CASRQSTDTQYF. The CDR3 DNA is TGTGCCAGTCGACAGTCTACAGATACGCAGTATTTT.

The chain employs TRBV21-1 and TRBJ2-2; the listed D gene, TRBD2, was not tested against the DNA. TRBV21-1 counts as a pseudogene. The CDR3 has 13 residues. The CDR3 protein is CASSRKRTGELFF. As DNA, the CDR3 is TGTGCCAGCAGCAGAAAGAGGACCGGGGAGCTGTTTTTT.

The gene calls are TRBV5-1 and TRBJ2-3; 8 bases fit TRBD1. The CDR3 length is 14 residues. J lost 3 bases, V lost 6 bases, and 6 bases had no gene match. From germline, CDR1 is SGHRS and CDR2 YFSETQ. The CDR3, as DNA: TGCGCCAGCACCGGGACAGGAGCTACAGATACGCAGTATTTT. It encodes CASTGTGATDTQYF.

V is TRBV7-3 and J is TRBJ2-6, with unresolved D. This CDR3 comprises 19 residues. Germline V gene lookup returns CDR1 SGHTA and CDR2 FQGTGA. Trimming cost V 0 bases and J 0 bases, with 15 bases left between them. CDR3 sequence reads: CASSLTSNYSPSGANVLTF. The CDR3 region has the DNA TGTGCCAGCAGCTTAACGTCAAACTATTCGCCCTCTGGGGCCAACGTCCTGACTTTC.

This sequence joins TRBV19 and TRBJ1-4; D is possibly TRBD1 (5 bases). CDR1 and CDR2 from the germline V gene are LNHDA and SQIVND (reference sequence). CDR3 length: 18 residues. The germline V and J ends were trimmed by 4 bases and 0 bases, with 18 bases remaining between them. In DNA, the CDR3 is TGTGCCAGTAGTACTCGGGGGGGGACGGTTGCAACTAATGAAAAACTGTTTTTT. Translated, it gives CASSTRGGTVATNEKLFF. Complete variable domain (other parts from reference TRBV19 and TRBJ1-4): DGGITQSPKYLFRKEGQNVTLSCEQNLNHDAMYWYRQDPGQGLRLIYYSQIVNDFQKGDIAEGYSVSREKKESFPLTVTSAQKNPTAFYLCASSTRGGTVATNEKLFFGSGTQLSVL.

J is TRBJ2-7 and V is TRBV11-2; D possibly uses TRBD1 or TRBD2 (5 bases each). The CDR3 runs to 16 residues. Trimming pared 5 bases from V and 0 bases from J, leaving 17 bases between. Germline values: CDR1 SGHAT, CDR2 FQNNGV. This CDR3 reads CASSPGRQQASYEQYF. The CDR3 DNA reads as TGTGCCAGCAGCCCGGGACGCCAGCAGGCCTCCTACGAGCAGTACTTC.

The CDR3 loop reads CACSWSGTSSEQYF. The DNA for the CDR3 is TGTGCCTGTTCATGGTCCGGGACTAGCTCCGAGCAGTACTTC. The J gene is TRBJ2-7, the V gene TRBV11-3; 9 bases are a match to TRBD2. Looked up from germline, CDR1 is SGHNT and CDR2 is YENEEA. This CDR3 is built from 14 residues. J was trimmed by 6 bases and V by 11 bases; bases with no gene match: 14.

This clone was seen once. The chain has TRBV24-1 and TRBJ1-2; 7 bases map to TRBD1. The germline CDR1 and CDR2 sequences are KGHDR and SFDVKD. The trim removed 5 bases at V and 4 bases at J, leaving 6 bases unmatched. This CDR3 comprises 14 residues. Here the CDR3 reads CATSGGQFSYGYTF. DNA of the CDR3: TGTGCCACCAGTGGGGGACAGTTCAGCTATGGCTACACCTTC.

The chain joins TRBV7-8 to TRBJ2-1; 11 nucleotides agree with TRBD2. This CDR3 is 20 amino acids long. Germline V gives CDR1 SGHVS, CDR2 FQNEAQ. Trimming removed 4 bases from V and 0 bases from J; junction bases left unmatched: 14. In DNA form, the CDR3 reads TGTGCCAGCAGCTCGACCCACAACTTAGCGGGGGGGGGCTCCTACAATGAGCAGTTCTTC. Translation gives CASSSTHNLAGGGSYNEQFF.

The gene calls are TRBV29-1 and TRBJ1-2; 8 bases align to TRBD1. CDR3 length: 13 amino acids. J was trimmed by 8 bases and V by 3 bases; bases with no gene match: 8. Germline-derived CDR1 and CDR2 are SQVTM and ANQGSEA. The CDR3, as DNA: TGCAGCGTTGATCTAGGGACAGGTAACGGCTACACCTTC. Protein product: CSVDLGTGNGYTF. Supplemented by reference TRBV29-1 and TRBJ1-2, the full variable domain reads SAVISQKPSRDICQRGTSLTIQCQVDSQVTMMFWYRQQPGQSLTLIATANQGSEATYESGFVIDKFPISRPNLTFSTLTVSNMSPEDSSIYLCSVDLGTGNGYTFGSGTRLTVV.

Many counts were recorded for this clone. V and J are TRBV2 and TRBJ2-1; D call uncertain. The germline V and J ends were trimmed by 1 base and 2 bases, with 6 bases remaining between them. This CDR3 comprises 14 residues. Germline V lookup: CDR1 SNHLY, CDR2 FYNNEI. This chain's CDR3 is CASSEGGAYNEQFF. For the CDR3, the DNA is TGTGCCAGCAGTGAAGGTGGGGCCTACAATGAGCAGTTCTTC.

This clone appeared a few times. The V and J genes are TRBV5-1 and TRBJ1-1, with TRBD1 as a possible D gene (5 bases). The ends were cut back, 6 bases at V and 7 bases at J, with 22 bases in the middle. The CDR3 has 15 residues. Germline lookup yields CDR1 SGHRS and CDR2 YFSETQ. The CDR3 nucleotides read TGCGCCAGCACCATTGGACATACCTCTGCAAGTGAAGCTTTCTTT. Amino acids: CASTIGHTSASEAFF.

This chain uses TRBV27 with TRBJ1-4; perhaps TRBD1 as D (6 bases). Between the trimmed V and J ends, which lost 4 bases and 4 bases, there was a span of 19 bases. Germline CDR1 MNHEY, CDR2 SMNVEV (reference sequence). This CDR3 comprises 17 residues. The CDR3, as DNA: TGTGCCAGCAGTTCTCGGGGTCTTAGGGGGGATAATGAAAAACTGTTTTTT. Translation gives CASSSRGLRGDNEKLFF.

The V gene is TRBV15, the J gene TRBJ2-7; weak D call: TRBD2 (6 bases). V shed 3 bases and J shed 0 bases, with 12 bases lying between them. The CDR3 totals 15 residues. The germline V gene encodes CDR1 LNHNV and CDR2 YYDKDF (reference sequence). The CDR3 here is CATSREGRSSYEQYF. The CDR3 DNA follows: TGTGCCACCAGCAGGGAGGGACGGAGCTCCTACGAGCAGTACTTC.

This chain uses TRBV18 with TRBJ1-1; TRBD1 is a possible D gene (6 bases). Germline values: CDR1 KGHSH, CDR2 LQKENI. This CDR3 spans 15 amino acids. Trimming took 0 bases from V and 3 from J, leaving 11 bases between them. In nucleotides, the CDR3 is TGTGCCAGCTCACCACCCGGGACACCGGACACTGAAGCTTTCTTT. Protein sequence: CASSPPGTPDTEAFF.

The chain links TRBV9 to TRBJ1-1; 9 positions agree with TRBD1. The V and J ends lost 3 bases and 1 base, in that order; junction bases with no gene match: 4. The CDR3 length is 15 residues. The germline CDR1 and CDR2 sequences are SGDLS and YYNGEE. CDR3 DNA sequence: TGTGCCAGCAGCGCAATGGACAGGGGGAACACTGAAGCTTTCTTT. It yields the protein CASSAMDRGNTEAFF.

This clone was recorded once. V and J are TRBV20-1 and TRBJ2-3; D is ambiguous. V was shortened by 7 bases and J by 4 bases, with 9 bases between the two germline ends. From germline, CDR1 is DFQATT and CDR2 SNEGSKA (reference sequence). The CDR3 covers 11 residues. The CDR3 is CSVRPADTQYF. The DNA for the CDR3 is TGCAGTGTTCGCCCAGCAGATACGCAGTATTTT.

This clone appeared a single time. The chain couples TRBV7-3 to TRBJ2-7; 7 nucleotides match TRBD1. Germline V lookup: CDR1 SGHTA, CDR2 FQGTGA. CDR3 length: 13 amino acids. The V gene end was trimmed by 5 bases and the J gene end by 4 bases; junction bases not matched to a gene: 5. The CDR3 DNA reads as TGTGCCAGCAGCCAAGGGACAGCTTACGAGCAGTACTTC. Amino acids: CASSQGTAYEQYF.

This clone was seen only a few times. The chain has TRBV10-1 and TRBJ1-1, with D unclear. This CDR3 comprises 12 residues. Germline V gene sequence: CDR1 WNHNN, CDR2 SYGVQD (reference sequence). The V end was cut by 0 bases, the J end by 7 bases, with 6 bases between. CDR3 in amino acids: CASSESLGEAFF. CDR3 nucleotides: TGCGCCAGCAGTGAGTCATTAGGTGAAGCTTTCTTT.

J is TRBJ2-1 and V is TRBV19; 8 positions agree with TRBD2. CDR1 and CDR2 (germline): LNHDA, SQIVND (reference sequence). J gave up 8 bases and V 8 bases, and 8 bases lay outside the gene matches. The CDR3 contains 13 residues. The CDR3 bases are TGTGCCAGTGCGGGAGGACCCGCGGATGAGCAGTTCTTC. Protein: CASAGGPADEQFF.